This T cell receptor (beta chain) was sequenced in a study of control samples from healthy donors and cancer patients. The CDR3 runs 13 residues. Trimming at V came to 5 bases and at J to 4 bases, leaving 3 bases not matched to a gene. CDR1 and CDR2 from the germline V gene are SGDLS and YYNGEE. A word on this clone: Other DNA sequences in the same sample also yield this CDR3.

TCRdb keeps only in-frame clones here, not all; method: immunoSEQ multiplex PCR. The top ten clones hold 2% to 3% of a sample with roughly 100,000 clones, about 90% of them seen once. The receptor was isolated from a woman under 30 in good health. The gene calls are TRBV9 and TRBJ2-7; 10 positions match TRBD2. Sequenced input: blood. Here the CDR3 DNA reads TGTGCCAGCAGTGCTAGCGGGGGTTACGAGCAGTACTTC. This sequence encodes CASSASGGYEQYF. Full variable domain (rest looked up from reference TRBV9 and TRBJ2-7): DSGVTQTPKHLITATGQRVTLRCSPRSGDLSVYWYQQSLDQGLQFLIQYYNGEERAKGNILERFSAQQFPDLHSELNLSSLELGDSALYFCASSASGGYEQYFGPGTRLTVT.